The clone carrying this TCR beta chain has at least ten counts. Investigators prepared the TCR beta libraries by applying iRepertoire HTBI primers and Arm-PCR of CDR3 regions. Via MiXCR, TCRdb re-called the multiplex PCR reads, giving one row per CDR3 protein. The sample contains about 310,000 distinct CDR3 sequences, roughly a fifth of which appear only once. The sample's time point: persistent/refractory GD, antithyroid drugs over 5 years with positive TRAb. Scientists built the TCR library using RNA that was extracted from PBMCs. Per germline, CDR1 MNHNS and CDR2 SASEGT. The CDR3 is made up of 14 amino acids. V lost 8 bases, J lost 2 bases, and 16 bases lay in between. The data originate from a study of regulatory T cells in long-lasting Graves disease.

This clonotype originated in a female donor with Graves disease. Sequencing used peripheral blood mononuclear cells (PBMCs), obtained when the disease was refractory, from a patient treated with antithyroid drugs. The genes are TRBV6-1 and TRBJ2-7, with D possibly matching TRBD1 (5 bases). The DNA of the CDR3 is TGTGCCAGCCAGGGATCTCGGATCCCCTACGAGCAGTACTTC. This translates into CASQGSRIPYEQYF.